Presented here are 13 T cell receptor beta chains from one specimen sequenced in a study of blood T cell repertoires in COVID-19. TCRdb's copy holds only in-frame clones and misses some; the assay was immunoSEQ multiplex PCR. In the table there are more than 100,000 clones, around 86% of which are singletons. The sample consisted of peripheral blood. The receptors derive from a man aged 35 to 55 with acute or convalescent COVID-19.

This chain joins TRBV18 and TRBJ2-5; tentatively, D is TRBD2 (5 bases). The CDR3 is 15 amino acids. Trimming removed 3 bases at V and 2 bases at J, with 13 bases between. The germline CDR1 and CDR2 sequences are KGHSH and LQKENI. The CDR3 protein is CASSPPAGQQETQYF. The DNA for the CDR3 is TGTGCCAGCTCACCTCCTGCGGGTCAGCAAGAGACCCAGTACTTC.

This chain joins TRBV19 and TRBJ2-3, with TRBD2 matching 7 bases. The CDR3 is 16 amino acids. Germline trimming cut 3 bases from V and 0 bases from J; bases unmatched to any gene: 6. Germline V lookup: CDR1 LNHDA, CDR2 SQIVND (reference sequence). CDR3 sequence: CASSMGAGSSTDTQYF. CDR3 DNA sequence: TGTGCCAGTAGTATGGGAGCGGGGTCTAGCACAGATACGCAGTATTTT.

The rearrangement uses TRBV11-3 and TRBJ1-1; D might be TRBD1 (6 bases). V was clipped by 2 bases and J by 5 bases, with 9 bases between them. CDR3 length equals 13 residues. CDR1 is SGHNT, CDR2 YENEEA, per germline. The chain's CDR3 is CASSLMRGTEAFF. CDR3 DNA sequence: TGTGCCAGCAGCTTAATGAGGGGGACTGAAGCTTTCTTT. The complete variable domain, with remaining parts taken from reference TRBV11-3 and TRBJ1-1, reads EAGVVQSPRYKIIEKKQPVAFWCNPISGHNTLYWYLQNLGQGPELLIRYENEEAVDDSQLPKDRFSAERLKGVDSTLKIQPAELGDSAVYLCASSLMRGTEAFFGQGTRLTVV.

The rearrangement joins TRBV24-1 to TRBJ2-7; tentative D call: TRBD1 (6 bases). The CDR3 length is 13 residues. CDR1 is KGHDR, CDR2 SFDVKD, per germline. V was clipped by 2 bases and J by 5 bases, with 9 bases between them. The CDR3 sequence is CATSDSWTDEQYF. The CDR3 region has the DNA TGTGCCACCAGTGATTCGTGGACAGACGAGCAGTACTTC.

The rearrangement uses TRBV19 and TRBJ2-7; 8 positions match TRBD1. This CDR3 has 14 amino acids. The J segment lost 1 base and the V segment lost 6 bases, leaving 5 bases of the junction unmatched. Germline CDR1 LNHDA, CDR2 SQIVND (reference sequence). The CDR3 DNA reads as TGTGCCAGTAGCGGCAGGGGGCGATCCTACGAGCAGTACTTC. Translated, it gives CASSGRGRSYEQYF.

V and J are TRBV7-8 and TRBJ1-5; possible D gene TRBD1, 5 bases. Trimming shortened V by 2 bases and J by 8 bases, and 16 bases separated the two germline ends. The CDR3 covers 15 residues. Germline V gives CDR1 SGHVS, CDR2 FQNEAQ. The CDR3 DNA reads TGTGCCAGCAGCTTACGTGGCACAGGCCAGGAGCCCCAGCATTTT. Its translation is CASSLRGTGQEPQHF.

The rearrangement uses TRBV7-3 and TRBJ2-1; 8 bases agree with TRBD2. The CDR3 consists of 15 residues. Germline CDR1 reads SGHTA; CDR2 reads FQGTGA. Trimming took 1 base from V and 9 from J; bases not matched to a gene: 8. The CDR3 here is CASSLIRVAGGEQFF. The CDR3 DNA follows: TGTGCCAGCAGCTTAATCCGTGTGGCGGGGGGTGAGCAGTTCTTC.

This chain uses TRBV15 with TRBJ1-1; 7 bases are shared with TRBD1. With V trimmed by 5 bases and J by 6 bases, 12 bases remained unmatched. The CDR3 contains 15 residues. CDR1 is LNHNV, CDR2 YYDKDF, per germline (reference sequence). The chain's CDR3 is CATSPRQGSGAEAFF. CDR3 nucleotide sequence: TGTGCCACCAGCCCAAGACAGGGTAGCGGAGCTGAAGCTTTCTTT.

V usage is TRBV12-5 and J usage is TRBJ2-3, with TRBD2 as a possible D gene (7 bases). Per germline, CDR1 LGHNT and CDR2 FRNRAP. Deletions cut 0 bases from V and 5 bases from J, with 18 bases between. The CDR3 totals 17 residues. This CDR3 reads CASGLVLAGGPGDTQYF. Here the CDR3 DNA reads TGTGCTAGTGGTTTGGTACTTGCCGGGGGGCCAGGAGATACGCAGTATTTT.

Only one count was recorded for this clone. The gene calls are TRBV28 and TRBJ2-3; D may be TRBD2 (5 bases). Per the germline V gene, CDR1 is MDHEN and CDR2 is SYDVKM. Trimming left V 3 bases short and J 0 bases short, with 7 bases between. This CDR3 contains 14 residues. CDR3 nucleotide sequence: TGTGCCAGCAGTTTCGGCGGGAGCACAGATACGCAGTATTTT. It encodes CASSFGGSTDTQYF.

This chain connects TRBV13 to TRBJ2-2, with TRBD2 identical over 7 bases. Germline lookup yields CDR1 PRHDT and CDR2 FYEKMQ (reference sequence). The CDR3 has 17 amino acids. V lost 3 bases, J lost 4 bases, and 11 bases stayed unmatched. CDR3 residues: CASSFTGLAAGTGELFF. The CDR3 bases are TGTGCCAGCAGCTTTACGGGGCTAGCGGCGGGCACCGGGGAGCTGTTTTTT.

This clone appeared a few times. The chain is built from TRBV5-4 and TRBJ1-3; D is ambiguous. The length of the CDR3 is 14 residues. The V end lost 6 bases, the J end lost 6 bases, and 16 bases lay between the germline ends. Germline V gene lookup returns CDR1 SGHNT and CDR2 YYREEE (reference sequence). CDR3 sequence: CASTEFNAQNTIYF. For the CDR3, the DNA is TGTGCCAGCACCGAATTCAACGCGCAAAACACCATATATTTT.

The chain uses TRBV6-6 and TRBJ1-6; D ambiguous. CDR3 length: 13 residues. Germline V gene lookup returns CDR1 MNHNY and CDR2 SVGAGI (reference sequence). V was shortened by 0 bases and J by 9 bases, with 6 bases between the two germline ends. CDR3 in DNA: TGTGCCAGCAGTTACTCTGATAGTTCACCCCTCCACTTT. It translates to CASSYSDSSPLHF.